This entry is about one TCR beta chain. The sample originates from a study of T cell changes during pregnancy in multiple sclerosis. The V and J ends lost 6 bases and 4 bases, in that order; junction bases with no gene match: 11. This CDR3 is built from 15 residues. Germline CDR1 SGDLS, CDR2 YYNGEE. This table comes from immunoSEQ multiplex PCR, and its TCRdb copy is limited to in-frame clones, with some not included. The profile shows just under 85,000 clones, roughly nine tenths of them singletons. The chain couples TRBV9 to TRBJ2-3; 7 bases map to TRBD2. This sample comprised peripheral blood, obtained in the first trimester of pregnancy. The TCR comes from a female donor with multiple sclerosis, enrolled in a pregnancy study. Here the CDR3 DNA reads TGTGCCAGCAACGAAAGAGGGAGGGGATCAGATACGCAGTATTTT. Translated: CASNERGRGSDTQYF. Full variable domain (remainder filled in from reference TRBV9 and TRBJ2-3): DSGVTQTPKHLITATGQRVTLRCSPRSGDLSVYWYQQSLDQGLQFLIQYYNGEERAKGNILERFSAQQFPDLHSELNLSSLELGDSALYFCASNERGRGSDTQYFGPGTRLTVL.